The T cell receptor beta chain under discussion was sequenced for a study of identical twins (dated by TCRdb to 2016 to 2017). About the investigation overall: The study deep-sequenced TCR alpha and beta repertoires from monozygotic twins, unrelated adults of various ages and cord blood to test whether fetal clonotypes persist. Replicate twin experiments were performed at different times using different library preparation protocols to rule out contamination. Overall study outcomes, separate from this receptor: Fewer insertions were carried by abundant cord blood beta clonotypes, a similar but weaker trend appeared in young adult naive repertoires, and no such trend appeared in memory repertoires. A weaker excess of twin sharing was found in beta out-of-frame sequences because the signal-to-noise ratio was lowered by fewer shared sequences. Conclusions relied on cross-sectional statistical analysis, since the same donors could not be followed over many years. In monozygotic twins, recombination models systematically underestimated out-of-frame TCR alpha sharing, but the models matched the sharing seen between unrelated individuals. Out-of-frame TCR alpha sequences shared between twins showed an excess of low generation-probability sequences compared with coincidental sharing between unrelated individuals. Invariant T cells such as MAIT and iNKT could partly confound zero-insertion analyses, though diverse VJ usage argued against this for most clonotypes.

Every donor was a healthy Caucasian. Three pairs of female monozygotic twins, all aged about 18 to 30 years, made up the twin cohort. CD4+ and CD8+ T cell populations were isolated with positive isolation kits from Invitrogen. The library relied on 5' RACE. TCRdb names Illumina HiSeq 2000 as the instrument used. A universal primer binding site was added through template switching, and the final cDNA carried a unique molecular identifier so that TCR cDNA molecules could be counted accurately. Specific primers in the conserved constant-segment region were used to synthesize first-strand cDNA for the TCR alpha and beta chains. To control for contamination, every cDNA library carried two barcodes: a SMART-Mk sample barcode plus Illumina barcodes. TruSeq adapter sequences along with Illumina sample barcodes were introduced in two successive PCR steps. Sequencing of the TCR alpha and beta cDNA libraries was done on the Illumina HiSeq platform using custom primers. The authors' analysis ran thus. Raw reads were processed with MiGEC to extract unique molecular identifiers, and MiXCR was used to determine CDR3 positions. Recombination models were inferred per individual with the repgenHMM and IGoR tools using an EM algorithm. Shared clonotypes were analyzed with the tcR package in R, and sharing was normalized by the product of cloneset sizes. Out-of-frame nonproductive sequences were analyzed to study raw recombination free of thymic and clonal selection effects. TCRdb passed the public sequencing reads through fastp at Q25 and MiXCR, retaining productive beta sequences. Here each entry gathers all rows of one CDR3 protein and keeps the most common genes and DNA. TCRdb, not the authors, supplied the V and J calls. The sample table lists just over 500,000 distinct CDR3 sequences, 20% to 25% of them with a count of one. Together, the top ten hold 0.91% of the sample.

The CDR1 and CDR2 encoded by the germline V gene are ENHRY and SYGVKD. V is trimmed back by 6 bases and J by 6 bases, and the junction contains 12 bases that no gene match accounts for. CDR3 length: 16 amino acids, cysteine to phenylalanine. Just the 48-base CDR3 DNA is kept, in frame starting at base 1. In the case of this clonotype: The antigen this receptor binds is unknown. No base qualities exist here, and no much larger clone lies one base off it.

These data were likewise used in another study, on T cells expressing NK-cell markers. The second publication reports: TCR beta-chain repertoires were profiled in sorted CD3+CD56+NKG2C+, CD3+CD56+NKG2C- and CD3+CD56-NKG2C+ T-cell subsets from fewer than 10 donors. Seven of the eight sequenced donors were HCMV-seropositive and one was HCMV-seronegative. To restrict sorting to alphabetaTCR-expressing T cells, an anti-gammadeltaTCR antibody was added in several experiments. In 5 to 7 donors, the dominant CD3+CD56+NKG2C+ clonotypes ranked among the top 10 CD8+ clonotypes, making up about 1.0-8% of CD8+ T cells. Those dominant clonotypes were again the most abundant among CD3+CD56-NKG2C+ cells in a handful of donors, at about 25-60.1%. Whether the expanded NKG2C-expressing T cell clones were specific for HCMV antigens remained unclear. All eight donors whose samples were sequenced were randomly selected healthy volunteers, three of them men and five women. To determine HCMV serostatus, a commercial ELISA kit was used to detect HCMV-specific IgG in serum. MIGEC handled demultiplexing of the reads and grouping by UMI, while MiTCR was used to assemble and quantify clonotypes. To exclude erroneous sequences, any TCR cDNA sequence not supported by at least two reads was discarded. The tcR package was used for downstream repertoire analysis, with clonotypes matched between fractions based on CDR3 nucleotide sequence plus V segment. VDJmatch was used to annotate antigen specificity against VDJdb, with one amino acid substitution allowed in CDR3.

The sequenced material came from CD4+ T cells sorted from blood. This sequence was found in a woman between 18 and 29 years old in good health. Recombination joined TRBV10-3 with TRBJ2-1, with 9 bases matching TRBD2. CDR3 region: CAISSGTSFTGNEQFF. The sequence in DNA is TGTGCCATCAGCTCCGGGACTAGCTTTACCGGCAATGAGCAGTTCTTC.